The rows below give T cell receptor beta chains drawn from one sample of a study of technical replicates of blood from several donors. This table comes from immunoSEQ multiplex PCR, and its TCRdb copy is limited to in-frame clones, with some not included. The top ten clones hold over 4% of a sample with roughly 70,000 clones, more than 85% of them seen once. Sample: PBMCs. These receptors were collected from a human donor in good health. Some clones in this sample may be carry-over from other donors' samples. The CDR3 runs from the conserved cysteine through the conserved F or W. A D gene is named only where the DNA matches it firmly. Only part of the rows carry a size: once, few, many, or a class if the clone is expanded.

j_gene: TRBJ2-6; d_gene: NA; v_gene: TRBV6-5; abundance: NA; CDR3aa: CASSYGGTGANVLTF; CDR3nt: TGTGCCAGCAGTTACGGAGGGACTGGGGCCAACGTCCTGACTTTC
j_gene: TRBJ1-1; d_gene: NA; v_gene: TRBV15; abundance: NA; CDR3aa: CATLQRGWMNTEAFF; CDR3nt: TGTGCCACCCTCCAACGGGGGTGGATGAACACTGAAGCTTTCTTT
j_gene: TRBJ2-2; d_gene: NA; v_gene: TRBV4-3; abundance: NA; CDR3aa: CASSQEGGFGGELFF; CDR3nt: TGCGCCAGCAGCCAAGAAGGAGGGTTTGGCGGGGAGCTGTTTTTT
j_gene: TRBJ2-1; d_gene: TRBD2; v_gene: TRBV25-1; abundance: once; CDR3aa: CASSPTSGGRREQFF; CDR3nt: TGTGCCAGCAGCCCCACTAGCGGGGGACGCCGGGAGCAGTTCTTC
j_gene: TRBJ1-3; d_gene: NA; v_gene: TRBV15; abundance: NA; CDR3aa: CATSRDTQGTGNTIYF; CDR3nt: TGTGCCACCAGCAGAGATACGCAGGGAACTGGAAACACCATATATTTT
j_gene: TRBJ2-5; d_gene: NA; v_gene: TRBV6-5; abundance: NA; CDR3aa: CASSPPPFGTQYF; CDR3nt: TGTGCCAGCAGCCCACCCCCCTTCGGGACCCAGTACTTC
j_gene: TRBJ2-5; d_gene: TRBD1; v_gene: TRBV29-1; abundance: NA; CDR3aa: CSVDTTLGTDYLETQYF; CDR3nt: TGCAGCGTTGACACGACCCTAGGGACAGATTATTTGGAGACCCAGTACTTC
j_gene: TRBJ2-7; d_gene: NA; v_gene: TRBV2; abundance: NA; CDR3aa: CASRGQSYEQYF; CDR3nt: TGTGCCAGCAGAGGACAGTCCTACGAGCAGTACTTC
j_gene: TRBJ2-3; d_gene: NA; v_gene: TRBV5-1; abundance: once; CDR3aa: CASSFGGRSDTQYF; CDR3nt: TGCGCCAGCAGCTTCGGGGGGCGCTCAGATACGCAGTATTTT
j_gene: TRBJ2-7; d_gene: NA; v_gene: TRBV7-3; abundance: NA; CDR3aa: CASVRGYSGEQYF; CDR3nt: TGTGCCAGCGTCCGGGGATACTCGGGCGAGCAGTACTTC
j_gene: TRBJ2-1; d_gene: NA; v_gene: TRBV5-1; abundance: NA; CDR3aa: CASSLLAVSYNEQFF; CDR3nt: TGCGCCAGCAGCTTGCTGGCAGTCTCCTACAATGAGCAGTTCTTC
j_gene: TRBJ2-3; d_gene: TRBD2; v_gene: TRBV5-1; abundance: NA; CDR3aa: CASSPTGLRDTQYF; CDR3nt: TGCGCCAGCAGCCCGACGGGACTACGGGATACGCAGTATTTT
j_gene: TRBJ2-7; d_gene: NA; v_gene: TRBV5-4; abundance: NA; CDR3aa: CASSLDRSPTVAYEQYF; CDR3nt: TGTGCCAGCAGCTTGGATCGGAGCCCAACTGTAGCCTACGAGCAGTACTTC
j_gene: TRBJ2-3; d_gene: NA; v_gene: TRBV19; abundance: NA; CDR3aa: CASAIRASGTDTQYF; CDR3nt: TGTGCAAGTGCGATCCGGGCTAGCGGCACAGATACGCAGTATTTT
j_gene: TRBJ1-1; d_gene: TRBD1; v_gene: TRBV2; abundance: NA; CDR3aa: CASRSGQGRTEAFF; CDR3nt: TGTGCCAGCAGGTCGGGACAGGGGAGGACTGAAGCTTTCTTT
j_gene: TRBJ1-2; d_gene: NA; v_gene: TRBV18; abundance: NA; CDR3aa: CASSPQDGTQGGYTF; CDR3nt: TGTGCCAGCTCACCGCAGGACGGAACCCAGGGTGGCTACACCTTC
j_gene: TRBJ2-7; d_gene: NA; v_gene: TRBV7-2; abundance: NA; CDR3aa: CASSLGGQSHEQYF; CDR3nt: TGTGCCAGCAGCTTAGGAGGGCAGAGCCACGAGCAGTACTTC
j_gene: TRBJ1-4; d_gene: TRBD1; v_gene: TRBV18; abundance: NA; CDR3aa: CASSPDRAGEKLFF; CDR3nt: TGTGCCAGCTCGCCGGACAGGGCTGGTGAAAAACTGTTTTTT
j_gene: TRBJ1-1; d_gene: NA; v_gene: TRBV7-3; abundance: NA; CDR3aa: CASSPQGRATEAFF; CDR3nt: TGTGCCAGCAGCCCTCAAGGGAGGGCCACTGAAGCTTTCTTT
j_gene: TRBJ1-5; d_gene: NA; v_gene: TRBV29-1; abundance: few; CDR3aa: CSAGTGGNQPQHF; CDR3nt: TGCAGCGCTGGGACGGGAGGCAATCAGCCCCAGCATTTT
j_gene: TRBJ2-5; d_gene: TRBD2; v_gene: TRBV13; abundance: NA; CDR3aa: CASSSRARLAGRETQYF; CDR3nt: TGTGCCAGCAGCTCCCGGGCCCGACTAGCGGGAAGGGAGACCCAGTACTTC
j_gene: TRBJ2-5; d_gene: TRBD1; v_gene: TRBV7-9; abundance: once; CDR3aa: CASSPGTGGLETQYF; CDR3nt: TGTGCCAGCAGCCCCGGGACAGGGGGCTTGGAGACCCAGTACTTC
j_gene: TRBJ1-3; d_gene: NA; v_gene: TRBV2; abundance: NA; CDR3aa: CATSSSGNTIYF; CDR3nt: TGTGCCACTTCGAGCTCTGGAAACACCATATATTTT
j_gene: TRBJ2-7; d_gene: TRBD2; v_gene: TRBV2; abundance: NA; CDR3aa: CASSESGSSGDYEQYF; CDR3nt: TGTGCCAGCAGTGAATCCGGATCTAGCGGAGACTACGAGCAGTACTTC
j_gene: TRBJ1-3; d_gene: TRBD1; v_gene: TRBV6-5; abundance: NA; CDR3aa: CASSMTGTGNTIYF; CDR3nt: TGTGCCAGCAGTATGACAGGGACTGGAAACACCATATATTTT
j_gene: TRBJ2-2; d_gene: TRBD2; v_gene: TRBV27; abundance: NA; CDR3aa: CASSLSSGRAPSTGELFF; CDR3nt: TGTGCCAGCAGTTTATCTAGCGGGAGGGCCCCGAGCACCGGGGAGCTGTTTTTT
j_gene: TRBJ1-4; d_gene: TRBD1; v_gene: TRBV4-2; abundance: NA; CDR3aa: CASSQERQGVEKLFF; CDR3nt: TGTGCCAGCAGCCAAGAGAGGCAGGGGGTCGAAAAACTGTTTTTT
j_gene: TRBJ2-3; d_gene: TRBD2; v_gene: TRBV9; abundance: once; CDR3aa: CASSVGKGTSGSTDTQYF; CDR3nt: TGTGCCAGCAGCGTAGGGAAGGGGACTAGCGGGAGTACAGATACGCAGTATTTT
j_gene: TRBJ2-1; d_gene: TRBD2; v_gene: TRBV6-4; abundance: NA; CDR3aa: CASSDHGTSNEQFF; CDR3nt: TGTGCCAGCAGTGACCACGGGACTAGTAATGAGCAGTTCTTC
j_gene: TRBJ2-5; d_gene: NA; v_gene: TRBV18; abundance: NA; CDR3aa: CASSFGQQETQYF; CDR3nt: TGTGCCAGCTCATTCGGACAGCAAGAGACCCAGTACTTC
j_gene: TRBJ2-2; d_gene: NA; v_gene: TRBV6-5; abundance: NA; CDR3aa: CASSYSRKPTGELFF; CDR3nt: TGTGCCAGCAGTTACTCACGAAAGCCTACCGGGGAGCTGTTTTTT
j_gene: TRBJ2-1; d_gene: NA; v_gene: TRBV7-3; abundance: NA; CDR3aa: CASSSHSGLSYNEQFF; CDR3nt: TGTGCCAGCAGCTCTCATAGCGGCCTCTCCTACAATGAGCAGTTCTTC
j_gene: TRBJ2-7; d_gene: TRBD2; v_gene: TRBV2; abundance: few; CDR3aa: CASLAGEQYF; CDR3nt: TGTGCCAGCTTAGCGGGGGAGCAGTACTTC
j_gene: TRBJ2-7; d_gene: NA; v_gene: TRBV2; abundance: NA; CDR3aa: CASSRRSSSYEQYF; CDR3nt: TGTGCCAGCAGTCGTCGTTCCAGCTCCTACGAGCAGTACTTC
j_gene: TRBJ2-1; d_gene: TRBD2; v_gene: TRBV7-3; abundance: NA; CDR3aa: CASSLSGGAYNEQFF; CDR3nt: TGTGCCAGCAGCTTAAGCGGGGGAGCCTACAATGAGCAGTTCTTC